Sequencing of this T cell receptor beta chain was carried out in a study of blood T cell repertoires in COVID-19. Study at large: The study drew acute and convalescent COVID-19 samples from the United States, Italy and Spain.

The table came from immunoSEQ multiplex PCR; TCRdb's copy has only in-frame clones and leaves some out. The profile shows about half a million clones, more than 85% of them singletons. This CDR3 comprises 15 residues. Trimming pared 5 bases from V and 5 bases from J, leaving 16 bases between. CDR1 is KGHDR, CDR2 SFDVKD, per germline. Categorization into cohorts depended on clinical history that participants reported. Sequences were obtained from PBMCs or T cells enriched from blood (not recorded which). The sequence was collected from a woman between 55 and 75 years old who had recovered from COVID-19. The chain carries TRBV24-1 and TRBJ2-3; weak D call: TRBD2 (5 bases). CDR3 nucleotide sequence: TGTGCCACCAGTGGGGCGGGCTCACCCGGAGATACGCAGTATTTT. The encoded protein is CATSGAGSPGDTQYF.